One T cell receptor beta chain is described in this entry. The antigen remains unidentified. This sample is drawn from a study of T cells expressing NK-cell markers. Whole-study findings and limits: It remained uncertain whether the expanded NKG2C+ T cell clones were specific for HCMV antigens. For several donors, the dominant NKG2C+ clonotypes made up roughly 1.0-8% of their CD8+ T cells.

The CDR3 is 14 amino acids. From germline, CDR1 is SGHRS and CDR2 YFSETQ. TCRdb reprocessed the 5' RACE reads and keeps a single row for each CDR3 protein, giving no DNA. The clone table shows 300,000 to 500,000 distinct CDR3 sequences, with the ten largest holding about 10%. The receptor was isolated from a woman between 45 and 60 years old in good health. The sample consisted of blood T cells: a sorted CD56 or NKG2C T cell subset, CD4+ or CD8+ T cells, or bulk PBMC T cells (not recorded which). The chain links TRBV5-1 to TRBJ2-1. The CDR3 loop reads CASSLLAIGNEQFF.